The 25 T cell receptor beta chains below come from one sample, sequenced in a study of Tregs in tolerant kidney transplant recipients. Here immunoSEQ multiplex PCR was the method, and the copy in TCRdb shows in-frame clones only, minus some. Its clone listing holds 45,000 to 55,000 clones. The sequencing here drew on CD4+ T cells from blood, taken before the transplant. The receptor source for this set is a human donor who received a combined kidney and bone marrow transplant.

With regard to this clone: Sequencing ends 3 residues short of the CDR3 end; the germline J gene provides the rest. The chain couples TRBV7-9 to TRBJ2-2, with TRBD2 matching 7 bases. The junction had 7 bases not matched to a gene; V was cut back by 4 bases and J by 5 bases. The CDR3 has 15 amino acids. The germline CDR1 and CDR2 sequences are SEHNR and FQNEAQ (reference sequence). The CDR3 reads CASSSRGGLTGELFF. Partial CDR3 DNA: TGTGCCAGCAGCTCCCGGGGAGGGCTAACCGGGGAG.

Concerning this clone: Sequencing ends 3 residues short of the CDR3 end; the germline J gene provides the rest. The chain is built from TRBV19 and TRBJ2-3, with a tentative D call TRBD1 (6 bases). The CDR3 totals 22 residues. Germline loops: CDR1 LNHDA, CDR2 SQIVND (reference sequence). V lost 3 bases and J lost 0, with 31 bases in between. CDR3 protein: CASSISLWGHRLHFPSTDTQYF. Partial CDR3 DNA: TGTGCCAGTAGTATTTCTCTCTGGGGACATCGACTCCATTTTCCTAGCACAGATACG. The whole variable domain, remainder taken from reference TRBV19 and TRBJ2-3, is DGGITQSPKYLFRKEGQNVTLSCEQNLNHDAMYWYRQDPGQGLRLIYYSQIVNDFQKGDIAEGYSVSREKKESFPLTVTSAQKNPTAFYLCASSISLWGHRLHFPSTDTQYFGPGTRLTVL.

In the case of this clone: The read ends 3 residues shy of where the CDR3 ends; the end is completed using the germline J gene. The chain joins TRBV20-1 to TRBJ1-2, with TRBD1 matching over 12 bases. CDR3 length: 13 residues. Germline V gene sequence: CDR1 DFQATT, CDR2 SNEGSKA (reference sequence). This chain's CDR3 is CSAPGTGGEGYTF. CDR3 DNA (partial): TGCAGTGCTCCCGGGACAGGGGGCGAAGGC.

Notes on this clone: The read is 3 residues too short to cover the CDR3 end, so that end is filled in from the germline J gene. The V gene is TRBV30, the J gene TRBJ1-4; D gene unclear. CDR3 length equals 13 residues. CDR1 is GTSNPN, CDR2 SVGIG, per germline (reference sequence). V was trimmed by 0 bases and J by 5 bases, leaving 7 bases between them. CDR3 region: CAWSVRANEKLFF. The covered CDR3 bases are TGTGCCTGGAGTGTACGAGCCAATGAAAAA.

As for this clone: Coverage ceases 3 residues before the CDR3 finishes, and the germline J gene fills in the end. This chain joins TRBV29-1 and TRBJ2-5; 10 bases align to TRBD1. Germline V CDR1 and CDR2: SQVTM, ANQGSEA. This CDR3 has 13 amino acids. Unmatched junction bases numbered 2, after V lost 2 bases and J lost 5 bases. The covered CDR3 bases are TGCAGCGTTGAACGGGGACAGGGGGAGACC. This encodes CSVERGQGET. The whole CDR3 sequence is CSVERGQGETQYF.

In regard to this clone: Read coverage stops 3 residues before the CDR3 terminus; the germline J gene supplies the remainder. The V and J genes are TRBV7-9 and TRBJ1-1; D might be TRBD1 (6 bases). V was shortened by 5 bases and J by 0 bases, with 10 bases between the two germline ends. This CDR3 is 14 amino acids long. Per germline, CDR1 SEHNR and CDR2 FQNEAQ (reference sequence). The sequenced part of the CDR3 DNA is TGTGCCAGCAGCAGGGGGACATTGAACACTGAA. It encodes CASSRGTLNTE. The whole CDR3 is CASSRGTLNTEAFF.

As concerns this clone: The read gets to within 3 residues of the CDR3 end, and the germline J gene fills in the rest. V and J are TRBV18 and TRBJ2-5, with 9 bases that match TRBD1. V lost 2 bases to trimming and J lost 5 bases; unmatched junction nucleotides: 6. The CDR3 has 15 amino acids. Per germline, CDR1 KGHSH and CDR2 LQKENI. CDR3 bases read: TGTGCCAGCTCACCAGCAAGACAGGGGGTCGAGACC. Its protein is CASSPARQGVET. The whole CDR3 protein is CASSPARQGVETQYF.

In regard to this clone: The read ends 3 residues shy of where the CDR3 ends; the end is completed using the germline J gene. This chain uses TRBV7-8 with TRBJ1-3; D might be TRBD1 (6 bases). Germline CDR1 is SGHVS and CDR2 is FQNEAQ. Trimming cost V 0 bases and J 0 bases, with 9 bases left between them. The CDR3 length is 16 residues. CDR3 sequence: CASSLAGHPSGNTIYF. The CDR3 bases that were read are TGTGCCAGCAGCTTAGCGGGACACCCCTCTGGAAACACC.

Worth noting for this clone: The CDR3 is cut off 3 residues early in the read; its end comes from the germline J gene. The J gene is TRBJ1-2, the V gene TRBV20-1; no reliable D call. V gave up 0 bases and J gave up 1 base, with 6 bases separating them. CDR1 is DFQATT and CDR2 is SNEGSKA in the germline V gene (reference sequence). This CDR3 is 13 amino acids long. Partial CDR3 DNA: TGCAGTGCTAGAGATCCAGTTAACTATGGC. As protein: CSARDPVNYG. The entire CDR3 protein is CSARDPVNYGYTF.

Of note for this clone: With the read ending 3 residues before the CDR3 end, the germline J gene is used to fill in that end. The chain joins TRBV7-9 to TRBJ2-2; D uncertain. The CDR3 length is 15 residues. V gave up 2 bases and J gave up 0 bases, with 7 bases separating them. The germline CDR1 and CDR2 sequences are SEHNR and FQNEAQ (reference sequence). The CDR3 bases that were read are TGTGCCAGCAGCTTATCGAGGCCGAACACCGGGGAG. Protein: CASSLSRPNTGE. The whole CDR3 reads CASSLSRPNTGELFF.

A remark on this clone: The CDR3 goes on 3 residues after the read ends, and that part is filled in from the germline J gene. The rearrangement uses TRBV6-1 and TRBJ1-3, with D uncertain. Deletions cut 2 bases from V and 2 bases from J, with 13 bases between. CDR3 length equals 16 residues. From germline, CDR1 is MNHNS and CDR2 SASEGT. CDR3 amino acids: CASSEKIRRAGNTIYF. The sequenced part of the CDR3 DNA is TGTGCCAGCAGTGAAAAAATCCGCCGCGCTGGAAACACC.

Comment on this clone: Sequencing ends 3 residues short of the CDR3 end; the germline J gene provides the rest. This chain connects TRBV20-1 to TRBJ2-1, with D maybe TRBD1 (5 bases). Germline V gene data show CDR1 as DFQATT and CDR2 as SNEGSKA (reference sequence). The length of the CDR3 is 15 residues. The V end lost 2 bases, the J end lost 2 bases, and 13 bases lay between the germline ends. This CDR3 is CSARSRVFPYNEQFF. CDR3 DNA, as far as it was read: TGCAGTGCTAGATCCAGGGTTTTTCCCTACAATGAG.

Partial CDR3 DNA: TGTGCCAGCTCACCCGGGGACAGGAGGTGGGAGACC. Encoded protein: CASSPGDRRWET. From start to end, the CDR3 is CASSPGDRRWETQYF. The chain links TRBV18 to TRBJ2-5, with TRBD1 matching 8 bases. The CDR3 extends 3 residues past the end of the read, so its final part is completed from the germline J gene. Germline values: CDR1 KGHSH, CDR2 LQKENI. Losses at the gene ends were 3 bases for V and 5 bases for J; bases not matched to a gene: 8. The CDR3 is 15 amino acids.

The sequenced CDR3 bases are TGTGCCAGCAGCCAGACATGGAACACTGAA. Translating gives CASSQTWNTE. The full-length CDR3 reads as CASSQTWNTEAFF. The gene calls are TRBV7-2 and TRBJ1-1; no clear D. The CDR3 end lies 3 residues beyond the end of the read and is filled in from the germline J gene. Trimming cost V 5 bases and J 1 base, with 8 bases left between them. The CDR3 is made up of 13 amino acids. The germline V gene has CDR1 SGHTA and CDR2 FQGNSA.

Turning to this clone: The CDR3 end lies 3 residues beyond the end of the read and is filled in from the germline J gene. The chain couples TRBV7-2 to TRBJ2-7; TRBD2 aligns across 13 bases. After removal of 4 bases from V and 2 bases from J, the junction contained 2 bases not matched to a gene. The CDR3 totals 15 residues. The germline gives CDR1 SGHTA, CDR2 FQGNSA. CDR3 protein: CASSSGTSGTYEQYF. CDR3 DNA, as far as it was read: TGTGCCAGCAGCTCCGGGACTAGCGGGACCTACGAG. Together with reference TRBV7-2 and TRBJ2-7, the CDR3 gives the full variable domain: GAGVSQSPSNKVTEKGKDVELRCDPISGHTALYWYRQSLGQGLEFLIYFQGNSAPDKSGLPSDRFSAERTGGSVSTLTIQRTQQEDSAVYLCASSSGTSGTYEQYFGPGTRLTVT.

In the case of this clone: The read terminates 3 residues ahead of where the CDR3 ends, so the germline J gene completes it. V is TRBV5-1 and J is TRBJ2-2; 11 bases map to TRBD2. The CDR3 runs to 17 residues. V trimming: 1 base; J trimming: 7 bases; junction bases outside the gene matches: 9. CDR1 SGHRS and CDR2 YFSETQ come from the germline V gene. CDR3 loop: CASSLKVSGRAGGELFF. CDR3 DNA, as far as it was read: TGCGCCAGCAGCTTGAAAGTTAGCGGGAGGGCCGGCGGGGAG. The full variable domain, completed using reference TRBV5-1 and TRBJ2-2, is KAGVTQTPRYLIKTRGQQVTLSCSPISGHRSVSWYQQTPGQGLQFLFEYFSETQRNKGNFPGRFSGRQFSNSRSEMNVSTLELGDSALYLCASSLKVSGRAGGELFFGEGSRLTVL.

Concerning this clone itself: The CDR3 end is not reached by the read, which stops 3 residues before it; the germline J gene fills it in. The chain carries TRBV30 and TRBJ1-6, with 9 positions matching TRBD1. Losses at the gene ends were 5 bases for V and 8 bases for J; bases not matched to a gene: 4. This CDR3 has 13 amino acids. Germline CDR1 and CDR2: GTSNPN and SVGIG (reference sequence). The sequenced part of the CDR3 DNA is TGTGCCTGGCGGGACAGGGAGGATTCACCC. It specifies CAWRDREDSP. The whole CDR3 sequence reads CAWRDREDSPLHF.

Details on this clone: The read halts 3 residues ahead of the CDR3 end, with the missing end drawn from the germline J gene. The chain has TRBV2 and TRBJ1-2, with TRBD1 matching 7 bases. Looked up from germline, CDR1 is SNHLY and CDR2 is FYNNEI. This CDR3 is built from 13 residues. The V and J ends lost 8 bases and 2 bases, in that order; junction bases with no gene match: 5. The CDR3 sequence: CASAGQMNYGYTF. CDR3 DNA, as far as it was read: TGTGCCAGCGCGGGACAGATGAACTATGGC. The complete variable domain, with remaining parts taken from reference TRBV2 and TRBJ1-2, reads EPEVTQTPSHQVTQMGQEVILRCVPISNHLYFYWYRQILGQKVEFLVSFYNNEISEKSEIFDDQFSVERPDGSNFTLKIRSTKLEDSAMYFCASAGQMNYGYTFGSGTRLTVV.

The CDR3 DNA, read in part, is TGTGCCAGTAGTTTCTCCGGGACTACCACGTACAATGAG. The encoded protein is CASSFSGTTTYNE. The whole CDR3 sequence is CASSFSGTTTYNEQFF. This chain links TRBV19 with TRBJ2-1, with TRBD2 identical over 7 bases. The read terminates 3 residues before the CDR3 end, so the remaining end is supplied by the germline J gene. The CDR3 runs 16 residues. From germline, CDR1 is LNHDA and CDR2 SQIVND (reference sequence). V lost 5 bases, J lost 4 bases, and 11 bases stayed unmatched. Looking up the rest from reference TRBV19 and TRBJ2-1 gives the full variable domain: DGGITQSPKYLFRKEGQNVTLSCEQNLNHDAMYWYRQDPGQGLRLIYYSQIVNDFQKGDIAEGYSVSREKKESFPLTVTSAQKNPTAFYLCASSFSGTTTYNEQFFGPGTRLTVL.

Remarks on this clone: The observed sequence ends 3 residues before the CDR3 terminus, with the missing tail filled in from the germline J gene. V usage is TRBV23-1 and J usage is TRBJ2-7; 7 nucleotides agree with TRBD1. TRBV23-1 is an ORF, with its function uncertain. The length of the CDR3 is 20 residues. J was trimmed by 2 bases and V by 2 bases; bases with no gene match: 21. CDR3 sequence reads: CASSQPPTGLEAAAAYEQYF. The part of the CDR3 DNA that was read is TGCGCCAGCAGTCAACCTCCGACAGGGTTAGAAGCAGCGGCCGCCTACGAG.

To note about this clone: The DNA ends 3 residues before the CDR3 does, and the rest of the CDR3 is filled in from the germline J gene. This chain connects TRBV5-1 to TRBJ1-4; 7 positions match TRBD1. With V trimmed by 1 base and J by 7 bases, 7 bases remained unmatched. The CDR3 has 15 residues. The V gene's germline CDR1 is SGHRS and CDR2 YFSETQ. The chain's CDR3 is CASSLFRGSGEKLFF. The CDR3 DNA, read in part, is TGCGCCAGCAGCTTGTTCAGGGGGAGTGGTGAAAAA.

As regards this clone: The missing CDR3 end, 3 residues past where the read stops, is filled in from the germline J gene. V usage is TRBV5-1 and J usage is TRBJ1-1; weak D call: TRBD1 (5 bases). The CDR3 has 14 amino acids. The germline V gene has CDR1 SGHRS and CDR2 YFSETQ. Deletions cut 5 bases from V and 2 bases from J, with 13 bases between. The CDR3 protein is CASRLSGLNTEAFF. The CDR3 bases that were read are TGCGCCAGCAGGTTGTCAGGGCTAAACACTGAA.

Turning to this clone: The read comes to an end 3 residues before the CDR3 does, leaving the germline J gene to fill in the end. This sequence joins TRBV20-1 and TRBJ2-7; D is possibly TRBD2 (7 bases). The CDR3 sequence is 11 residues long. Trimming cost V 5 bases and J 6 bases, with 11 bases left between them. CDR1 DFQATT and CDR2 SNEGSKA come from the germline V gene (reference sequence). CDR3 DNA (partial): TGCAGTGCTTCGGGGGGCGCCGAG. It specifies CSASGGAE. The CDR3 in its entirety is CSASGGAEQYF.

The CDR3 spells CSATRQGRNEQFF. Partial CDR3 DNA: TGCAGTGCTACCCGACAGGGGCGGAATGAG. The chain couples TRBV20-1 to TRBJ2-1; 8 positions agree with TRBD1. The sequenced fragment ends 3 residues before the CDR3 boundary, so the rest is inferred from the germline J gene. This CDR3 is 13 amino acids long. The germline CDR1 and CDR2 sequences are DFQATT and SNEGSKA (reference sequence). The V gene end was trimmed by 4 bases and the J gene end by 7 bases; junction bases not matched to a gene: 6.

A note on this clone: Read sequence stops 3 residues before the CDR3 end, and the germline J gene provides the missing end. The chain links TRBV6-1 to TRBJ1-5, with 7 nucleotides matching TRBD1. Per germline, CDR1 MNHNS and CDR2 SASEGT. V shed 1 base, J shed 2 bases, and the junction held 8 bases outside the gene matches. This CDR3 contains 17 residues. The CDR3 DNA, read in part, is TGTGCCAGCAGTGAAGTCGGGACAGCCCATGGCAATCAGCCC. Amino acids: CASSEVGTAHGNQP. In full, the CDR3 is CASSEVGTAHGNQPQHF.